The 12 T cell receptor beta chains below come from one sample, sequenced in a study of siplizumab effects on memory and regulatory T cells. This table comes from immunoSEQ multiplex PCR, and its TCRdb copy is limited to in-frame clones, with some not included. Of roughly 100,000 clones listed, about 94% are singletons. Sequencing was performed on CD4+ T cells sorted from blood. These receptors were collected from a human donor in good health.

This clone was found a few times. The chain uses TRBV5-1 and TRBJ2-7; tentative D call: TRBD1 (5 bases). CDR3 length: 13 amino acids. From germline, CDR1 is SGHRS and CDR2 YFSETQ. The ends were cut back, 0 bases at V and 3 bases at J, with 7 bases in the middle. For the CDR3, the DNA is TGCGCCAGCAGCTTGGACAGGCACTACGAGCAGTACTTC. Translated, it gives CASSLDRHYEQYF.

CDR3 DNA sequence: TGTGCCAGCAGCCCTATTGGGGAAGCCTACGAGCAGTACTTC. Protein: CASSPIGEAYEQYF. The chain combines TRBV5-4 with TRBJ2-7; D remains ambiguous. The CDR3 sequence is 14 residues long. Germline loops: CDR1 SGHNT, CDR2 YYREEE (reference sequence). Trimming left V 4 bases short and J 2 bases short, with 13 bases between.

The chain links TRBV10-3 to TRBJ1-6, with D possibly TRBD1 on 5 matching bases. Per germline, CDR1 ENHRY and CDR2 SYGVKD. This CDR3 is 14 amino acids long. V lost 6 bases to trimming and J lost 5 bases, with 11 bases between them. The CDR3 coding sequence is TGTGCCATCAGGGCGGCACAGGATAATTCACCCCTCCACTTT. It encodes CAIRAAQDNSPLHF.

As DNA, the CDR3 is TGTGCCAGCAGCTTCAATGCCGTTAGCCCCCGGTCCCAGTACTTC. Its protein product is CASSFNAVSPRSQYF. The chain employs TRBV7-2 and TRBJ2-5, with unresolved D. Germline loops: CDR1 SGHTA, CDR2 FQGNSA. This CDR3 comprises 15 residues. Trimming left V 3 bases short and J 9 bases short, with 20 bases between.

The CDR3 nucleotides are TGTGCCAGCTCACCATCATCTGGAAACTTTTACGAGCAGTACTTC. Residues: CASSPSSGNFYEQYF. The chain has TRBV18 and TRBJ2-7; D call uncertain. Germline CDR1 is KGHSH and CDR2 is LQKENI. Trimming left V 2 bases short and J 4 bases short, with 15 bases between. This CDR3 contains 15 residues.

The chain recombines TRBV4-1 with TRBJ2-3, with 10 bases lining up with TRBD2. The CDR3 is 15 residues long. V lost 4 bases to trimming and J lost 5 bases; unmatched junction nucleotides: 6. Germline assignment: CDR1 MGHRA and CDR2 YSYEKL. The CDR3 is CASSRIGTSVDTQYF. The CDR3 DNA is TGCGCCAGCAGCCGCATTGGGACTAGCGTAGATACGCAGTATTTT.

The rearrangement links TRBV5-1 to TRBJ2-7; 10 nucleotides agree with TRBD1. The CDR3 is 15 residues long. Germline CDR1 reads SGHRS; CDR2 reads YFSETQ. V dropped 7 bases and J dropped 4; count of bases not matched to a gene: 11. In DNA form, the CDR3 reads TGCGCCAGCTTACCTAGGGACAGGGGTCTTTACGAGCAGTACTTC. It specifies CASLPRDRGLYEQYF.

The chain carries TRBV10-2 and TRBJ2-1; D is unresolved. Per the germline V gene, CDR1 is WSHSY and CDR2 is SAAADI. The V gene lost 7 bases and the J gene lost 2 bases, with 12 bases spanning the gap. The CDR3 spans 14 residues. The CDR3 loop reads CASKGPGTYNEQFF. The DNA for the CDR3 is TGCGCCAGCAAGGGCCCTGGCACCTACAATGAGCAGTTCTTC.

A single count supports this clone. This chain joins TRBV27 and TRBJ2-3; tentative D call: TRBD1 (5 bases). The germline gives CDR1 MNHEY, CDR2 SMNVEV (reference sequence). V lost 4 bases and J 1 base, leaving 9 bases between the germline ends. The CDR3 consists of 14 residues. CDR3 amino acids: CASSSLTGTDTQYF. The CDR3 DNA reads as TGTGCCAGCAGTTCGCTGACAGGCACAGATACGCAGTATTTT.

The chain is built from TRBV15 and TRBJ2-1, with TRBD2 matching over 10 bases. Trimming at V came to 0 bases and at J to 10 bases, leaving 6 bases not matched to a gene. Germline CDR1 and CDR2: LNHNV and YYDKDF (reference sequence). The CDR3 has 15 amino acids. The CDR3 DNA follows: TGTGCCACCAGCAGAGACAGCGGGAGGGCTAGCGAGCAGTTCTTC. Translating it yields CATSRDSGRASEQFF.

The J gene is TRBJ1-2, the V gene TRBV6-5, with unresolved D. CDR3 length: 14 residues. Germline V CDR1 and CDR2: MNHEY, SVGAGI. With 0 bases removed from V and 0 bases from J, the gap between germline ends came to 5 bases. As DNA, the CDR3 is TGTGCCAGCAGTTACTCGACCACTAACTATGGCTACACCTTC. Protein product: CASSYSTTNYGYTF.

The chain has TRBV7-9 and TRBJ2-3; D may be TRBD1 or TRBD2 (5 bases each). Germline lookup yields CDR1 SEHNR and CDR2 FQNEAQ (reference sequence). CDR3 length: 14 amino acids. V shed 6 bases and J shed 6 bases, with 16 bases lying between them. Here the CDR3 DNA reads TGTGCCAGCAGAATGGGACCTGCAGTGGATACGCAGTATTTT. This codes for CASRMGPAVDTQYF.